This T cell receptor beta chain emerged from a study of blood T cell repertoires in COVID-19. On the study more broadly: The study drew acute and convalescent COVID-19 samples from the United States, Italy and Spain. PBMCs, B-cell-depleted T cells, or T cells provided the cDNA or gDNA that made up the material.

The authors' processing: Amplification with reference gene primers provided the estimates of nucleated cell counts. Clones were sequenced by immunoSEQ multiplex PCR, and TCRdb holds only the in-frame ones, with some missing. V and J calls and clone size are copied from that table; D and trimming were computed from the DNA. Found here are around 100,000 clones, 80% to 85% of them singletons; the top ten hold 7.9%. This clone has more than one count but fewer than ten. The sequence came from a man aged 65 to 85 with acute or convalescent COVID-19. Sequenced input: peripheral blood.

The CDR3 sequence: CASSPGQGRHTEAFF. Written as DNA, the CDR3 is TGTGCCAGCAGTCCCGGACAGGGGCGTCACACTGAAGCTTTCTTT. The rearrangement uses TRBV28 and TRBJ1-1, with 9 bases identical to TRBD1. The CDR3 runs 15 residues. Trimming took 5 bases from V and 3 from J; bases not matched to a gene: 7. Germline V CDR1 and CDR2: MDHEN, SYDVKM.